This T cell receptor (beta chain) came from a study of blood T cell repertoires in COVID-19. Study details: Acute and convalescent COVID-19 specimens originated in the United States, Italy and Spain. The analysed material was cDNA or gDNA that came from T cells, B-cell-depleted T cells, or PBMCs.

Original processing notes: By means of reference gene primer amplification, nucleated cell counts were estimated. Sequencing was performed with immunoSEQ multiplex PCR; in TCRdb, only in-frame clones are kept and a portion is missing. V and J calls and clone size are copied from that table; D and trimming were computed from the DNA. The table lists 180,000 or so clones, about 86% of them singletons. The CDR3 is 15 residues long. CDR1 is MDHEN, CDR2 SYDVKM, per germline. V was clipped by 6 bases and J by 4 bases; unmatched bases: 11. This TCR derives from a man aged 55 to 70 with acute or convalescent COVID-19. The chain links TRBV28 to TRBJ2-5; 7 bases agree with TRBD1. Sequenced sample: peripheral blood. The CDR3 here is CASSQDLDRAETQYF. The CDR3 region has the DNA TGTGCCAGCAGCCAAGATCTAGACAGGGCAGAGACCCAGTACTTC.